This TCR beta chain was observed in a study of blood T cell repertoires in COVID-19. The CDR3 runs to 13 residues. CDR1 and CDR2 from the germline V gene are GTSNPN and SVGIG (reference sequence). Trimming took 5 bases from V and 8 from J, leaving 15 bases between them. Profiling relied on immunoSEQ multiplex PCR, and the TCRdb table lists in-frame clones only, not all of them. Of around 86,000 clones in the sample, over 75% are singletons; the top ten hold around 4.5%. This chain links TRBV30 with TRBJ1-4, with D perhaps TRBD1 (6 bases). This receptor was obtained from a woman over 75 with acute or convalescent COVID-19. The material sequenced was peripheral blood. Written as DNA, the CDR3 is TGTGCCTGGGCCCGGGGGGGCGGGGAAAAACTGTTTTTT. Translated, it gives CAWARGGGEKLFF.